This record looks at one T cell receptor (beta chain) sequence and its context. Its antigen is undetermined. Trimming cost V 6 bases and J 5 bases; bases outside gene matches: 14. The CDR3 extends over 15 amino acids. Looked up from germline, CDR1 is SGHDT and CDR2 is YYEEEE. TCRdb's copy holds only in-frame clones and misses some; the assay was immunoSEQ multiplex PCR. The sample consists of fewer than 90,000 clones, approximately 85% of them appearing once. The source of the sample is a study of T cells in localized non-small cell lung cancer. Study-wide results and caveats: Heterogeneity stays possible, as sequencing covered only one tumor region. Elevated circulating T cell density in blood was associated with longer overall survival.

This sequence joins TRBV5-6 and TRBJ2-7, with 7 bases fitting TRBD2. This clonotype originated in a man between 40 and 70 years old with stage I lung adenocarcinoma. Source: peripheral blood, taken before any cancer treatment. CDR3 amino acids: CASTMGRERDNEQYF. Written as DNA, the CDR3 is TGTGCCAGCACCATGGGGCGGGAGCGGGATAACGAGCAGTACTTC.